The 21 T cell receptor beta chains given below trace back to one sample, sequenced in a study of blood T cell repertoires in COVID-19. Repertoires were generated with immunoSEQ multiplex PCR, while TCRdb's copy carries only in-frame clones and drops some. This sample has around 240,000 clones; roughly 82% occur once, and the top ten carry 1.4%. The sample was peripheral blood. These receptors all stem from a middle-aged woman who had recovered from COVID-19.

This sequence joins TRBV27 and TRBJ2-7; D remains unclear. CDR3 length: 14 residues. The germline CDR1 and CDR2 sequences are MNHEY and SMNVEV (reference sequence). V gave up 1 base and J gave up 0 bases, with 7 bases separating them. The CDR3 here is CASSLWAGSYEQYF. CDR3 DNA: TGTGCCAGCAGTTTATGGGCCGGCTCCTACGAGCAGTACTTC.

This chain uses TRBV18 with TRBJ2-2; 10 nucleotides agree with TRBD2. J gave up 4 bases and V 4 bases, and 6 bases lay outside the gene matches. Germline CDR1 and CDR2: KGHSH and LQKENI. This CDR3 region has 16 residues. The CDR3 DNA is TGTGCCAGCTCACGGCGGACTAGCGGAGGCACCGGGGAGCTGTTTTTT. Translating it yields CASSRRTSGGTGELFF. Supplemented by reference TRBV18 and TRBJ2-2, the full variable domain reads NAGVMQNPRHLVRRRGQEARLRCSPMKGHSHVYWYRQLPEEGLKFMVYLQKENIIDESGMPKERFSAEFPKEGPSILRIQQVVRGDSAAYFCASSRRTSGGTGELFFGEGSRLTVL.

CDR3 region: CAISEEGAANEKLFF. The CDR3 DNA reads as TGTGCCATCAGTGAGGAAGGGGCAGCTAATGAAAAACTGTTTTTT. This chain uses TRBV10-3 with TRBJ1-4; tentative D call: TRBD1 (5 bases). The CDR3 runs 15 residues. V was shortened by 2 bases and J by 3 bases, with 10 bases between the two germline ends. Germline values: CDR1 ENHRY, CDR2 SYGVKD.

This chain connects TRBV19 to TRBJ2-2; D not resolved. Per germline, CDR1 LNHDA and CDR2 SQIVND (reference sequence). Deletions cut 7 bases from V and 5 bases from J, with 8 bases between. This CDR3 has 12 residues. CDR3 DNA: TGTGCCAGTATTACGGAGACCGGGGAGCTGTTTTTT. It is translated as CASITETGELFF.

The chain is built from TRBV11-3 and TRBJ2-3, with TRBD2 matching over 11 bases. Per the germline V gene, CDR1 is SGHNT and CDR2 is YENEEA. This CDR3 region has 16 residues. Trimming cost V 5 bases and J 0 bases; bases outside gene matches: 4. CDR3 amino acids: CASSLGLAVSTDTQYF. The CDR3, as DNA: TGTGCCAGCAGCCTGGGACTAGCGGTGAGCACAGATACGCAGTATTTT. The full variable domain, with the rest looked up from reference TRBV11-3 and TRBJ2-3, is EAGVVQSPRYKIIEKKQPVAFWCNPISGHNTLYWYLQNLGQGPELLIRYENEEAVDDSQLPKDRFSAERLKGVDSTLKIQPAELGDSAVYLCASSLGLAVSTDTQYFGPGTRLTVL.

The V and J genes are TRBV7-6 and TRBJ1-5; 10 nucleotides agree with TRBD1. CDR1 SGHVS and CDR2 FNYEAQ come from the germline V gene. Trimming took 3 bases from V and 0 from J; bases not matched to a gene: 8. The CDR3 is 18 residues long. DNA for the CDR3: TGTGCCAGCAGCTTCAGGACAGGGGGTTCCTATAGCAATCAGCCCCAGCATTTT. It yields the protein CASSFRTGGSYSNQPQHF.

The V call is TRBV2, the J call TRBJ1-5; 8 bases line up with TRBD1. CDR3 length: 15 amino acids. Germline trimming cut 5 bases from V and 2 bases from J; bases unmatched to any gene: 5. Germline V gene data show CDR1 as SNHLY and CDR2 as FYNNEI. CDR3: CASSWDRLGNQPQHF. The CDR3, as DNA: TGTGCCAGCAGTTGGGACAGGCTCGGCAATCAGCCCCAGCATTTT. The variable domain in full, completed from reference TRBV2 and TRBJ1-5, reads EPEVTQTPSHQVTQMGQEVILRCVPISNHLYFYWYRQILGQKVEFLVSFYNNEISEKSEIFDDQFSVERPDGSNFTLKIRSTKLEDSAMYFCASSWDRLGNQPQHFGDGTRLSIL.

This chain links TRBV12-3 or TRBV12-4 with TRBJ1-3; D ambiguous. This CDR3 spans 12 amino acids. The germline V and J ends were trimmed by 3 bases and 4 bases, with 4 bases remaining between them. For the CDR3, the DNA is TGTGCCAGCAGTTTTGTAGGAAACACCATATATTTT. Protein product: CASSFVGNTIYF.

The rearrangement links TRBV7-2 to TRBJ2-1; D perhaps matches TRBD2 (5 bases). The CDR3 runs 13 residues. Germline lookup yields CDR1 SGHTA and CDR2 FQGNSA. Trimming took 4 bases from V and 15 from J, leaving 19 bases between them. The CDR3 sequence: CASSSTWLATSFF. The CDR3 region has the DNA TGTGCCAGCAGCTCTACTTGGCTAGCTACTTCGTTCTTC.

This clone was seen just once. The rearrangement links TRBV7-2 to TRBJ1-2; tentative D call: TRBD1 (6 bases). Between the trimmed V and J ends, which lost 5 bases and 5 bases, there was a span of 9 bases. The CDR3 runs to 12 residues. CDR1 and CDR2 (germline): SGHTA, FQGNSA. The CDR3 coding sequence is TGTGCCAGCAGCCCGGACAGATATGGCTACACCTTC. Translation gives CASSPDRYGYTF.

V gene TRBV28 combines with J gene TRBJ1-1; D perhaps matches TRBD1 (5 bases). The germline V gene encodes CDR1 MDHEN and CDR2 SYDVKM. This CDR3 has 16 amino acids. Between the trimmed V and J ends, which lost 2 bases and 1 base, there was a span of 14 bases. This CDR3 is CASSLGKTVRNTEAFF. The CDR3 DNA is TGTGCCAGCAGTTTAGGGAAGACAGTTAGGAACACTGAAGCTTTCTTT.

This clone appeared once. The CDR3 protein is CASSLVLAGSYEQYF. CDR3 nucleotide sequence: TGTGCCAGCAGCTTAGTCCTAGCCGGCTCCTACGAGCAGTACTTC. The chain links TRBV7-2 to TRBJ2-7, with a tentative D call TRBD2 (5 bases). V lost 1 base and J 0 bases, leaving 10 bases between the germline ends. The CDR3 is made up of 15 amino acids. Germline V lookup: CDR1 SGHTA, CDR2 FQGNSA.

V is TRBV30 and J is TRBJ1-2, with 8 bases fitting TRBD1. The V gene end was trimmed by 2 bases and the J gene end by 4 bases; junction bases not matched to a gene: 3. Per germline, CDR1 GTSNPN and CDR2 SVGIG (reference sequence). CDR3 length: 13 residues. CDR3 protein: CAWSRTGFYGYTF. The CDR3 nucleotides are TGTGCCTGGAGTCGGACAGGGTTCTATGGCTACACCTTC.

The CDR3 sequence is CASSIGQGYGEVNTEAFF. The CDR3 nucleotides are TGTGCCAGTAGTATCGGACAGGGGTATGGAGAGGTGAACACTGAAGCTTTCTTT. This sequence joins TRBV19 and TRBJ1-1; 9 nucleotides line up with TRBD1. Germline CDR1 reads LNHDA; CDR2 reads SQIVND (reference sequence). The ends lost 3 bases at V and 0 bases at J; junction bases unmatched: 11. The length of the CDR3 is 18 residues. The full variable domain, its missing parts supplied by reference TRBV19 and TRBJ1-1, is DGGITQSPKYLFRKEGQNVTLSCEQNLNHDAMYWYRQDPGQGLRLIYYSQIVNDFQKGDIAEGYSVSREKKESFPLTVTSAQKNPTAFYLCASSIGQGYGEVNTEAFFGQGTRLTVV.

The rearrangement joins TRBV7-3 to TRBJ2-3, with TRBD2 matching 8 bases. The CDR3 has 14 amino acids. Germline values: CDR1 SGHTA, CDR2 FQGTGA. V was pared by 5 bases and J by 1 base, with 2 bases of the junction left unmatched. The CDR3 loop is CASSRGGGTDTQYF. The DNA of the CDR3 is TGTGCCAGCAGCCGGGGGGGCGGCACAGATACGCAGTATTTT.

This chain uses TRBV10-3 with TRBJ1-1, with D possibly being TRBD1 (6 bases). The V end lost 5 bases, the J end lost 0 bases, and 10 bases lay between the germline ends. The CDR3 is 14 amino acids. The V gene's germline CDR1 is ENHRY and CDR2 SYGVKD. CDR3 in amino acids: CAISIRDMNTEAFF. The CDR3 bases are TGTGCCATCAGTATCCGGGACATGAACACTGAAGCTTTCTTT.

This sequence joins TRBV28 and TRBJ2-7; no reliable D call. The length of the CDR3 is 15 residues. CDR1 is MDHEN, CDR2 SYDVKM, per germline. V was cut by 3 bases and J by 3 bases, with 15 bases left in between. The CDR3 coding sequence is TGTGCCAGCAGTTTGAGTTATGGTCTAGTCTACGAGCAGTACTTC. Amino acids: CASSLSYGLVYEQYF.

This chain joins TRBV18 and TRBJ1-1, with D unresolved. CDR3 size: 12 residues. Germline CDR1 is KGHSH and CDR2 is LQKENI. Trimming took 2 bases from V and 10 from J, leaving 11 bases between them. The chain's CDR3 is CASSPDRDLAFF. The CDR3 DNA reads TGTGCCAGCTCACCAGATAGAGATCTAGCTTTCTTT.

V usage is TRBV6-5 and J usage is TRBJ1-5; 9 nucleotides agree with TRBD1. Germline V gene data show CDR1 as MNHEY and CDR2 as SVGAGI. CDR3 length equals 16 residues. Trimming cost V 4 bases and J 6 bases; bases outside gene matches: 10. The DNA of the CDR3 is TGTGCCAGCAGTTCAACCGGGACAGGGATTACTCAGCCCCAGCATTTT. It is translated as CASSSTGTGITQPQHF.

This clone was detected a few times. The chain uses TRBV19 and TRBJ1-1, with D hard to call. V was trimmed by 3 bases and J by 1 base, leaving 12 bases between them. Per germline, CDR1 LNHDA and CDR2 SQIVND (reference sequence). This CDR3 contains 15 residues. The chain's CDR3 is CASSIGWSGNTEAFF. The DNA for the CDR3 is TGTGCCAGTAGTATTGGCTGGTCGGGGAACACTGAAGCTTTCTTT.

The chain joins TRBV28 to TRBJ1-5; 8 positions agree with TRBD1. The CDR3 has 16 amino acids. Trimming took 6 bases from V and 3 from J; bases not matched to a gene: 10. Germline CDR1 reads MDHEN; CDR2 reads SYDVKM. The DNA for the CDR3 is TGTGCCAGCAGGCCGGTGACAGGGGACGCCAATCAGCCCCAGCATTTT. The encoded protein is CASRPVTGDANQPQHF.